These T cell receptor beta chains were read from a single sample in a study of blood T cell repertoires in COVID-19. Some clones are missing from TCRdb's copy, which holds only in-frame ones; the method was immunoSEQ multiplex PCR. The sample holds around 140,000 clones; approximately 89% are singletons and the top ten take around 10%. Sequenced input: peripheral blood. The receptor set was obtained from a woman aged 70-85 years with COVID-19, enrolled during active disease. CDR3s include the opening cysteine and the closing phenylalanine or tryptophan. Fields, in order: clone size, J gene, D gene, V gene, CDR3 DNA, CDR3 protein. The D gene is left open where the match is weak. Only part of the rows carry a size: once, few, many, or a class if the clone is expanded.

abundance: NA
j_gene: TRBJ2-3
d_gene: TRBD2
v_gene: TRBV5-1
CDR3nt: TGCGCCAGCAGCCCCGGGACTAGCGGTTCCACAGATACGCAGTATTTT
CDR3aa: CASSPGTSGSTDTQYF

abundance: NA
j_gene: TRBJ1-3
d_gene: NA
v_gene: TRBV7-6
CDR3nt: TGTGCCAGCAGCGTCACACAGGGAAACACCATATATTTT
CDR3aa: CASSVTQGNTIYF

abundance: NA
j_gene: TRBJ2-5
d_gene: NA
v_gene: TRBV27
CDR3nt: TGTGCCAGCAGTTCCCGGCGCGGCCAAGAGACCCAGTACTTC
CDR3aa: CASSSRRGQETQYF

abundance: NA
j_gene: TRBJ2-1
d_gene: NA
v_gene: TRBV15
CDR3nt: TGTGCCACCAGCAGGGCTCGGGGATTGCCCTACAATGAGCAGTTCTTC
CDR3aa: CATSRARGLPYNEQFF

abundance: NA
j_gene: TRBJ2-7
d_gene: NA
v_gene: TRBV27
CDR3nt: TGTGCCAGCAGTTTATTGGGGCAGGGAGGAGGCGAGCAGTACTTC
CDR3aa: CASSLLGQGGGEQYF

abundance: NA
j_gene: TRBJ1-1
d_gene: NA
v_gene: TRBV10-2
CDR3nt: TGCGCCAGCAGAGACCAGACAGGTTCTTGGTCTGAAGCTTTCTTT
CDR3aa: CASRDQTGSWSEAFF

abundance: NA
j_gene: TRBJ1-2
d_gene: NA
v_gene: TRBV7-2
CDR3nt: TGTGCCAGCAGCTTAGAACTTAGGTGGAAAACGAGCGATGGCTACACCTTC
CDR3aa: CASSLELRWKTSDGYTF

abundance: NA
j_gene: TRBJ2-7
d_gene: TRBD1
v_gene: TRBV10-3
CDR3nt: TGTGCCATCGGATGGACAGGGGGCTACGAGCAGTACTTC
CDR3aa: CAIGWTGGYEQYF

abundance: NA
j_gene: TRBJ2-5
d_gene: NA
v_gene: TRBV2
CDR3nt: TGTGCCAGCAGCGCCGGGGAGACCCAGTACTTC
CDR3aa: CASSAGETQYF

abundance: NA
j_gene: TRBJ2-7
d_gene: TRBD2
v_gene: TRBV7-2
CDR3nt: TGTGCCAGCAGCTTAGAGGCGGGGGGGATCTACGAGCAGTACTTC
CDR3aa: CASSLEAGGIYEQYF

abundance: once
j_gene: TRBJ1-6
d_gene: TRBD1
v_gene: TRBV9
CDR3nt: TGTGCCAGCAGCCTTACGGCCAGGGGGCAGAATTCACCCCTCCACTTT
CDR3aa: CASSLTARGQNSPLHF

abundance: NA
j_gene: TRBJ2-4
d_gene: TRBD1
v_gene: TRBV6-1
CDR3nt: TGTGCCAGCAGTGAAGGGACAGGGTTCGACATTCAGTACTTC
CDR3aa: CASSEGTGFDIQYF

abundance: NA
j_gene: TRBJ1-1
d_gene: NA
v_gene: TRBV5-1
CDR3nt: TGCGCCAGCAGCTTGGTTTCGGGTCGGGGCACTGAAGCTTTCTTT
CDR3aa: CASSLVSGRGTEAFF

abundance: NA
j_gene: TRBJ1-1
d_gene: TRBD1
v_gene: TRBV5-1
CDR3nt: TGCGCCAGCAGCTTCCAGGGGGCAGAGAAGACTGAAGCTTTCTTT
CDR3aa: CASSFQGAEKTEAFF

abundance: NA
j_gene: TRBJ1-2
d_gene: TRBD1
v_gene: TRBV7-2
CDR3nt: TGTGCCAGCAGCCCAGGGACAGGGGGCTACTATGGCTACACCTTC
CDR3aa: CASSPGTGGYYGYTF

abundance: NA
j_gene: TRBJ1-5
d_gene: NA
v_gene: TRBV2
CDR3nt: TGTGCCAGCAGTGAAAGGACAGCAAATCAGCCCCAGCATTTT
CDR3aa: CASSERTANQPQHF

abundance: NA
j_gene: TRBJ2-7
d_gene: NA
v_gene: TRBV21-1
CDR3nt: TGTGCCAGCAGCACAATCCCTTGCGGGGAATACGAGCAGTACTTC
CDR3aa: CASSTIPCGEYEQYF